The entry below describes one T cell receptor (beta chain). Its matching antigen is unknown. The entry originates in a study of cytomegalovirus exposure and HLA in healthy donors. Study results and caveats: As a later analysis revealed, most CMV-associated TCR beta chains appeared HLA-restricted.

The PCR employed 60 Vbeta primers together with 13 Jbeta primers. Sequenced by immunoSEQ multiplex PCR; TCRdb stores in-frame clones only, minus some. The table has around 130,000 clones, approximately 89% seen once. Losses at the gene ends were 7 bases for V and 3 bases for J; bases not matched to a gene: 8. The CDR3 has 15 amino acids. The germline V gene encodes CDR1 SGDLS and CDR2 YYNGEE. This chain links TRBV9 with TRBJ1-5, with 9 nucleotides matching TRBD1. This receptor was obtained from a woman aged 25 to 45 in good health and CMV-seropositive. The sequencing input was PBMCs. Written as DNA, the CDR3 is TGTGCCAGCGGGTACGGGACAGGGTTCAATCAGCCCCAGCATTTT. The encoded protein is CASGYGTGFNQPQHF.